Sequencing of this T cell receptor (beta chain) was carried out in a study of control samples from healthy donors and cancer patients. This clone was seen more than once but under ten times. The data were produced by immunoSEQ multiplex PCR, yet TCRdb's version contains in-frame clones alone and is incomplete. This sample carries over 70,000 clones, roughly 89% of them seen once, and the ten largest clones take roughly 7.6%. Trimming cost V 3 bases and J 1 base, with 15 bases left between them. The length of the CDR3 is 16 residues. Per germline, CDR1 MNHEY and CDR2 SVGAGI. The chain uses TRBV6-5 and TRBJ1-2; D is possibly TRBD1 (6 bases). Material: blood. This TCR was recovered from a woman aged 55-69 years in good health. CDR3 bases: TGTGCCAGCAGTTATCTAAACCCCAGGGGTAACTATGGCTACACCTTC. It is translated as CASSYLNPRGNYGYTF.